This paragraph covers one TCR beta chain sequence. The V gene lost 1 base and the J gene lost 5 bases, with 9 bases spanning the gap. The CDR3 spans 13 residues. CDR1 LNHDA and CDR2 SQIVND come from the germline V gene (reference sequence). Assay: immunoSEQ multiplex PCR; the TCRdb copy retains only in-frame clones and omits some. The sample has 50,000 to 60,000 clones, roughly 86% seen once. The data originate from a study of blood T cell repertoires in COVID-19. The sequence was collected from a human donor with active COVID-19. The donor label of this sample is uncertain. Sequenced material: peripheral blood. The J gene is TRBJ2-7, the V gene TRBV19; D perhaps matches TRBD2 (6 bases). CDR3 DNA sequence: TGTGCCAGTAGTATAGCGGCGGGGAACGAGCAGTACTTC. Translating gives CASSIAAGNEQYF.